This entry concerns a single T cell receptor beta chain. These data are taken from a study of blood T cell repertoires in COVID-19. Study-level information: Samples came from the United States, Italy and Spain, spanning acute and convalescent COVID-19.

The table came from immunoSEQ multiplex PCR; TCRdb's copy has only in-frame clones and leaves some out. The table has tens of thousands of clones, about 92% seen once; the top ten hold less than 0.6%. The sequencing input was peripheral blood. The sequence was collected from a man between 50 and 59 years old with COVID-19, enrolled during active disease.

The CDR3 DNA reads as TGTGCCATCAGGACAACGACAGCGGGGTCAGATACGCAGTATTTT. It codes for CAIRTTTAGSDTQYF. The V call is TRBV10-3, the J call TRBJ2-3, with TRBD2 matching 7 bases. The V gene end was trimmed by 6 bases and the J gene end by 4 bases; junction bases not matched to a gene: 10. Looked up from germline, CDR1 is ENHRY and CDR2 is SYGVKD. CDR3 length equals 15 residues.